This T cell receptor beta chain was profiled in a study of cytomegalovirus exposure and HLA in healthy donors. General study points: Presence/absence analyses rested on an assumption that sequencing depth was roughly uniform across donors.

The PCR contained 60 Vbeta and 13 Jbeta primers. Libraries were prepared by immunoSEQ multiplex PCR; TCRdb keeps only in-frame clonotypes and omits some of them. Of approximately 200,000 clones listed, 85% were seen once; the top ten hold about 1.2%. As concerns this clone: What it recognizes is unknown.

Germline CDR1 is SGHDN and CDR2 is FVKESK. Trimming removed 3 bases from V and 7 bases from J, with 15 bases in between. CDR3 size: 15 residues. The genes are TRBV14 and TRBJ1-4; D is unclear. This sequence originates from a human donor in good health. The sequenced sample was PBMCs. CDR3 DNA sequence: TGTGCCAGCAGCCAGAGGAGGCACGGCGGTGAAAAACTGTTTTTT. Its protein product is CASSQRRHGGEKLFF.